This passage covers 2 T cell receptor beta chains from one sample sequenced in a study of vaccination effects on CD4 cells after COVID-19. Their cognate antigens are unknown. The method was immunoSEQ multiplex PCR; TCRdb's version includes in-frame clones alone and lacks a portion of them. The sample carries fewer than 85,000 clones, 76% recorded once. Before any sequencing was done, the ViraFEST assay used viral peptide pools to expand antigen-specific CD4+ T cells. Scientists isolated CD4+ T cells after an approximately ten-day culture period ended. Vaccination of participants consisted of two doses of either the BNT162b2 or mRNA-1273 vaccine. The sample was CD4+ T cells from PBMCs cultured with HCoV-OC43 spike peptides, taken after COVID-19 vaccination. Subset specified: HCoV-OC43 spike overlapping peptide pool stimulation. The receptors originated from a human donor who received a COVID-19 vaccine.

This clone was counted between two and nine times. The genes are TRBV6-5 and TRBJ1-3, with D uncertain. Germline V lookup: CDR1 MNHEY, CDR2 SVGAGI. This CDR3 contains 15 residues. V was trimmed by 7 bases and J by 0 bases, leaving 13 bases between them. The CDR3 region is CASTGGSNSGNTIYF. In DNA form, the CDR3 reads TGTGCCAGCACCGGTGGGTCCAACTCTGGAAACACCATATATTTT.

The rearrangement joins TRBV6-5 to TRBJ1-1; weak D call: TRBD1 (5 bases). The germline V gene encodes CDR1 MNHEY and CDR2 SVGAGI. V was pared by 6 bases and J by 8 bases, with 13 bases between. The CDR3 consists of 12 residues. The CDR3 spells CASRRVWGEAFF. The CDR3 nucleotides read TGTGCCAGCAGGAGAGTCTGGGGCGAAGCTTTCTTT.